The TCR beta chain described here comes from a study of CD8 T cells in Susac syndrome. V shed 6 bases, J shed 4 bases, and the junction held 4 bases outside the gene matches. The CDR3 contains 13 residues. CDR1 is SQVTM and CDR2 is ANQGSEA in the germline V gene. Reverse transcription of roughly 0.45 to 1 ug RNA was performed with random hexamers. TCRdb called the immunoSEQ multiplex PCR reads again in MiXCR, with one record for every CDR3 protein. Altogether 75,000 to 100,000 distinct CDR3 sequences are present, roughly 94% being singletons, with the ten largest covering roughly 0.44%. Sequenced: CD8+ T cells from PBMCs. This sequence originates from a human donor with Susac syndrome. J is TRBJ1-5 and V is TRBV29-1, with 9 bases matching TRBD1. The CDR3 DNA reads as TGCAGCGTCCCCGGGACAGGGAATCAGCCCCAGCATTTT. It codes for CSVPGTGNQPQHF.